This T cell receptor beta chain originates from a study of vaccination and CD4 T cells after COVID-19. Treatment indicated: approximately nine-day PBMC culture with coronavirus spike peptide pools or control peptides (ViraFEST assay). With respect to this clonotype: Antigen specificity is unknown.

Sequenced with the Oncomine TCR Beta short-read assay was DNA taken from cultured CD4+ T cells. In TCRdb, the PCR reads were re-called with MiXCR into one record per CDR3 protein. The data contain about 18,000 distinct CDR3 sequences, approximately 63% of them singletons. The receptor was isolated from a human donor who had recovered from COVID-19. The source material was CD4+ T cells from blood, cultured in vitro.

This CDR3 is CATSRVFGAYTEAFF. The CDR3 DNA follows: TGTGCCACCAGTAGGGTCTTTGGGGCGTACACTGAAGCTTTCTTT. The chain uses TRBV24-1 and TRBJ1-1; D is perhaps TRBD1 (5 bases). The V end was cut by 6 bases, the J end by 3 bases, with 16 bases between. There are 15 residues in the CDR3. Per the germline V gene, CDR1 is KGHDR and CDR2 is SFDVKD.